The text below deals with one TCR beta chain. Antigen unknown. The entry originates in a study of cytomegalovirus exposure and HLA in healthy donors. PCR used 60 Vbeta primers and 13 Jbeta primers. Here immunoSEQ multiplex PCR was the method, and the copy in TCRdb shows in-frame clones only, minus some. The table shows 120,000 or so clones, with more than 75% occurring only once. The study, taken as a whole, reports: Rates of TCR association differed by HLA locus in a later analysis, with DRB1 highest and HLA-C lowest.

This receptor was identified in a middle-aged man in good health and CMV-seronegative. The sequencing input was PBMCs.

The CDR3 region is CASSLTEGYEQYF. CDR3 sequence (DNA): TGTGCCAGCAGTTTAACAGAGGGCTACGAGCAGTACTTC. The chain couples TRBV28 to TRBJ2-7; tentative D call: TRBD2 (5 bases). Germline V CDR1 and CDR2: MDHEN, SYDVKM. The CDR3 has 13 residues. Trimming removed 2 bases at V and 3 bases at J, with 8 bases between. Complete variable domain (other parts from reference TRBV28 and TRBJ2-7): DVKVTQSSRYLVKRTGEKVFLECVQDMDHENMFWYRQDPGLGLRLIYFSYDVKMKEKGDIPEGYSVSREKKERFSLILESASTNQTSMYLCASSLTEGYEQYFGPGTRLTVT.